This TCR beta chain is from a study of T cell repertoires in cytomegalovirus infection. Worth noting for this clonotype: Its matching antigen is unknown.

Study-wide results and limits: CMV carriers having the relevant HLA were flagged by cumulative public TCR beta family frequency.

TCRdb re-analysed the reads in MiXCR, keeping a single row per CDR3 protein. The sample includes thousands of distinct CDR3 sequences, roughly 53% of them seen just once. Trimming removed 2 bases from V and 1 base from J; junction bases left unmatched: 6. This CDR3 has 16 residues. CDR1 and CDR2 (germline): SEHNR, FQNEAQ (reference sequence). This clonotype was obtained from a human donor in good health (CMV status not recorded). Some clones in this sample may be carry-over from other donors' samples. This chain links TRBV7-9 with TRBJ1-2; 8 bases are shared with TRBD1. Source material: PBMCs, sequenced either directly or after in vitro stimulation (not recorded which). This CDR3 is CASSLTTGVYNYGYTF. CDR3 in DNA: TGTGCCAGCAGCTTAACGACAGGGGTATATAACTATGGCTACACCTTC.